These 15 T cell receptor beta chains were sequenced from one sample in a study of OX40 agonist ivuxolimab in advanced cancers. Libraries were prepared by immunoSEQ multiplex PCR; TCRdb keeps only in-frame clonotypes and omits some of them. The repertoire consists of tens of thousands of clones, with about 83% occurring once and the leading ten covering around 14%. The input for sequencing was CD4+ or CD8+ T cells sorted from blood, taken in a trial of the OX40 agonist ivuxolimab. The source is an adult with an advanced solid tumor such as melanoma, head and neck, liver or kidney cancer.

This chain uses TRBV27 with TRBJ2-7; D might be TRBD1 (5 bases). The length of the CDR3 is 17 residues. Trimming removed 6 bases at V and 3 bases at J, with 24 bases between. Looked up from germline, CDR1 is MNHEY and CDR2 is SMNVEV (reference sequence). Written as DNA, the CDR3 is TGTGCCAGCAGCCCCCGTCCTGCACCCAAAAGGGGCTACGAGCAGTACTTC. Its translation: CASSPRPAPKRGYEQYF.

V usage is TRBV2 and J usage is TRBJ1-3; 7 positions agree with TRBD1. CDR1 is SNHLY, CDR2 FYNNEI, per germline. The CDR3 runs to 14 residues. V trimming: 7 bases; J trimming: 2 bases; junction bases outside the gene matches: 5. As DNA, the CDR3 is TGTGCCAGCAAGGCGACAGGGACTGGAAACACCATATATTTT. This codes for CASKATGTGNTIYF.

This clone was recorded a few times. The sample has other DNA sequences that encode this CDR3 too. The CDR3: CSAGGTVEQYF. CDR3 DNA sequence: TGCAGTGCTGGGGGGACGGTCGAGCAGTACTTC. This chain joins TRBV20-1 and TRBJ2-7, with D maybe TRBD2 (6 bases). The CDR3 loop spans 11 amino acids. Germline CDR1 DFQATT, CDR2 SNEGSKA (reference sequence). V was shortened by 5 bases and J by 6 bases, with 11 bases between the two germline ends.

The chain links TRBV27 to TRBJ2-6; D gene unclear. This CDR3 has 13 residues. Germline assignment: CDR1 MNHEY and CDR2 SMNVEV (reference sequence). The V gene lost 2 bases and the J gene lost 3 bases, with 2 bases spanning the gap. CDR3 DNA sequence: TGTGCCAGCAGTTTAGGTGGGGCCAACGTCCTGACTTTC. This codes for CASSLGGANVLTF.

The J gene is TRBJ2-1, the V gene TRBV7-8; 7 bases align to TRBD2. Germline V gene lookup returns CDR1 SGHVS and CDR2 FQNEAQ. With V trimmed by 5 bases and J by 4 bases, 8 bases remained unmatched. The CDR3 length is 15 residues. The CDR3 here is CASSADWEGYNEQFF. CDR3 bases: TGTGCCAGCAGCGCAGACTGGGAGGGATACAATGAGCAGTTCTTC.

The chain employs TRBV10-3 and TRBJ2-1; D unclear. Trimming shortened V by 4 bases and J by 7 bases, and 14 bases separated the two germline ends. Germline values: CDR1 ENHRY, CDR2 SYGVKD. The CDR3 runs 14 residues. CDR3 protein: CAISVPGPGNEQFF. Written as DNA, the CDR3 is TGTGCCATCAGTGTTCCGGGCCCCGGGAATGAGCAGTTCTTC.

The gene calls are TRBV2 and TRBJ2-2, with 10 bases aligning to TRBD1. Germline V lookup: CDR1 SNHLY, CDR2 FYNNEI. V shed 4 bases and J 6 bases; nucleotides not matched to a gene: 5. The CDR3 consists of 15 residues. CDR3 DNA: TGTGCCAGCAGTGGGACAGGGGGACAGTCCGGGGAGCTGTTTTTT. Its protein is CASSGTGGQSGELFF.

The chain combines TRBV6-4 with TRBJ2-5, with 7 nucleotides matching TRBD2. The CDR3 is 16 amino acids. The germline CDR1 and CDR2 sequences are MRHNA and SNTAGT. Trimming removed 5 bases from V and 0 bases from J; junction bases left unmatched: 9. The CDR3 here is CASSKRSGVYQETQYF. As DNA, the CDR3 is TGTGCCAGCAGTAAGCGGAGCGGGGTGTACCAAGAGACCCAGTACTTC.

The chain combines TRBV29-1 with TRBJ1-1; no firm D call. Germline lookup yields CDR1 SQVTM and CDR2 ANQGSEA. CDR3 size: 12 residues. Trimming pared 5 bases from V and 1 base from J, leaving 8 bases between. DNA for the CDR3: TGCAGCGTTAGGACGGGGAACACTGAAGCTTTCTTT. Translation: CSVRTGNTEAFF.

This rearrangement joins TRBV5-1 to TRBJ1-4; TRBD1 agrees at 7 bases. Germline-derived CDR1 and CDR2 are SGHRS and YFSETQ. This CDR3 comprises 16 residues. V lost 0 bases and J lost 8; bases outside the gene matches: 10. The CDR3 DNA reads TGCGCCAGCAGCTTGGCCCCGGGACAGCTAAACGAAAAACTGTTTTTT. Amino acid sequence: CASSLAPGQLNEKLFF.

Written as DNA, the CDR3 is TGTGCCAGCAGTACCCTTGGGGGGAGAGGTTATGGCTACACCTTC. It is translated as CASSTLGGRGYGYTF. The chain recombines TRBV28 with TRBJ1-2; maybe TRBD1 (5 bases). The germline V gene encodes CDR1 MDHEN and CDR2 SYDVKM. V was clipped by 5 bases and J by 5 bases, with 18 bases between them. The CDR3 runs 15 residues.

This clone was observed a few times. The chain recombines TRBV6-6 with TRBJ1-1; 7 nucleotides line up with TRBD1. CDR3 length: 13 residues. J was trimmed by 8 bases and V by 5 bases; bases with no gene match: 8. Germline V gene sequence: CDR1 MNHNY, CDR2 SVGAGI (reference sequence). The CDR3 sequence: CASSPDRSTEAFF. The CDR3 DNA follows: TGTGCCAGCAGTCCGGACAGGTCAACGGAAGCTTTCTTT.

This chain connects TRBV14 to TRBJ2-1, with 9 bases lining up with TRBD1. Germline V CDR1 and CDR2: SGHDN, FVKESK. The length of the CDR3 is 13 residues. V was pared by 6 bases and J by 4 bases, with 1 base of the junction left unmatched. This chain's CDR3 is CASSGQGYNEQFF. In nucleotides, the CDR3 is TGTGCCAGCAGTGGACAGGGGTACAATGAGCAGTTCTTC.

The J gene is TRBJ2-5, the V gene TRBV7-9; 11 nucleotides line up with TRBD1. The V gene end was trimmed by 5 bases and the J gene end by 11 bases; junction bases not matched to a gene: 10. The CDR3 sequence is 14 residues long. Per the germline V gene, CDR1 is SEHNR and CDR2 is FQNEAQ (reference sequence). CDR3: CASSAPGQGDWQYF. In DNA form, the CDR3 reads TGTGCCAGCAGCGCACCGGGACAGGGGGATTGGCAGTACTTC.

J is TRBJ2-6 and V is TRBV29-1, with D possibly called TRBD1 or TRBD2 (5 bases each). CDR1 and CDR2 (germline): SQVTM, ANQGSEA. This CDR3 is built from 17 residues. V was clipped by 7 bases and J by 0 bases, with 19 bases between them. The chain's CDR3 is CSAQDGDGYSGANVLTF. In nucleotides, the CDR3 is TGCAGCGCCCAGGACGGGGACGGATACTCTGGGGCCAACGTCCTGACTTTC.